This entry lists 9 T cell receptor beta chains sequenced from one sample in a study of blood T cell repertoires in COVID-19. This table comes from immunoSEQ multiplex PCR, and its TCRdb copy is limited to in-frame clones, with some not included. Here the sample spans about 280,000 clones, approximately 88% being singletons. The material sequenced was peripheral blood. The receptors were gathered from a man younger than 35 with active or convalescent COVID-19.

The chain joins TRBV6-1 to TRBJ2-3, with a possible D match to TRBD2 (7 bases). The germline V gene encodes CDR1 MNHNS and CDR2 SASEGT. Trimming stripped 3 bases from V and 3 bases from J, with 13 bases between. CDR3 size: 15 residues. CDR3 protein: CASSEGGAVTDTQYF. CDR3 DNA: TGTGCCAGCAGTGAGGGGGGGGCCGTAACAGATACGCAGTATTTT.

Worth noting for this clone: This sample also contains other DNA sequences that code for the same CDR3. This chain joins TRBV9 and TRBJ1-4; D perhaps matches TRBD1 (6 bases). CDR1 and CDR2 from the germline V gene are SGDLS and YYNGEE. The CDR3 extends over 14 amino acids. V dropped 0 bases and J dropped 7 bases, with 10 bases sitting between them. The CDR3 nucleotides are TGTGCCAGCAGCGTAGGGCAGGGGAGTGAAAAACTGTTTTTT. Translating gives CASSVGQGSEKLFF.

The V call is TRBV11-3, the J call TRBJ1-2; TRBD1 might be the D (6 bases). Trimming shortened V by 10 bases and J by 0 bases, and 12 bases separated the two germline ends. The CDR3 is made up of 13 amino acids. Germline values: CDR1 SGHNT, CDR2 YENEEA. In DNA, the CDR3 is TGTGCCACAAACAGGGCCTCTAACTATGGCTACACCTTC. This gives the protein CATNRASNYGYTF. Full variable domain (rest looked up from reference TRBV11-3 and TRBJ1-2): EAGVVQSPRYKIIEKKQPVAFWCNPISGHNTLYWYLQNLGQGPELLIRYENEEAVDDSQLPKDRFSAERLKGVDSTLKIQPAELGDSAVYLCATNRASNYGYTFGSGTRLTVV.

The rearrangement uses TRBV5-1 and TRBJ1-4; D possibly corresponds to TRBD1 (5 bases). There are 16 residues in the CDR3. Trimming removed 0 bases from V and 0 bases from J, with 9 bases in between. In germline, CDR1 is SGHRS, CDR2 YFSETQ. CDR3 in DNA: TGCGCCAGCAGCTTGGGGACAACGACAACTAATGAAAAACTGTTTTTT. Encoded protein: CASSLGTTTTNEKLFF.

The V and J genes are TRBV29-1 and TRBJ1-4; D is unresolved. Trimming removed 7 bases at V and 0 bases at J, with 12 bases between. The V gene's germline CDR1 is SQVTM and CDR2 ANQGSEA. The CDR3 is 14 amino acids. CDR3 coding DNA: TGCAGCGCTTCGCCAGGAACAACTAATGAAAAACTGTTTTTT. Translating gives CSASPGTTNEKLFF.

This clone was recorded only once. The chain carries TRBV29-1 and TRBJ2-7, with D possibly matching TRBD1 (5 bases). The ends were cut back, 6 bases at V and 0 bases at J, with 12 bases in the middle. This CDR3 has 13 residues. The germline gives CDR1 SQVTM, CDR2 ANQGSEA. This CDR3 is CSVQDRYSYEQYF. CDR3 in DNA: TGCAGCGTCCAAGACAGATACTCCTACGAGCAGTACTTC.

This chain connects TRBV7-9 to TRBJ1-2; D is ambiguous. Trimming removed 5 bases from V and 5 bases from J, with 18 bases in between. The CDR3 sequence is 15 residues long. CDR1 is SEHNR and CDR2 is FQNEAQ in the germline V gene (reference sequence). CDR3: CASSPERGELYGYTF. In DNA form, the CDR3 reads TGTGCCAGCAGCCCGGAGCGGGGTGAACTATATGGCTACACCTTC.

This chain links TRBV19 with TRBJ1-5; possibly TRBD1 for D (5 bases). The germline gives CDR1 LNHDA, CDR2 SQIVND (reference sequence). The CDR3 covers 19 residues. V gave up 1 base and J gave up 7 bases, with 26 bases separating them. The CDR3 sequence is CASSIGWRGRAAERQPQHF. Written as DNA, the CDR3 is TGTGCCAGTAGTATAGGGTGGAGGGGCAGGGCCGCCGAGAGACAGCCCCAGCATTTT.

This chain links TRBV19 with TRBJ1-2; TRBD1 is a possible D gene (6 bases). CDR3 length: 15 residues. Per the germline V gene, CDR1 is LNHDA and CDR2 is SQIVND (reference sequence). Deletions cut 4 bases from V and 4 bases from J, with 16 bases between. CDR3 nucleotide sequence: TGTGCCAGTAGTAAGGGCGGACAGACCTTCTATGGCTACACCTTC. This gives the protein CASSKGGQTFYGYTF.